This T cell receptor beta chain was captured by sequencing in a study of cytomegalovirus exposure and HLA in healthy donors. Findings and caveats of the study: Altogether, 170 or so TCR beta chains were recorded as cytomegalovirus-associated. Most TCRs appeared rarely, but some public TCRs recurred in many donors.

V lost 2 bases to trimming and J lost 6 bases, with 11 bases between them. This CDR3 is built from 13 residues. CDR1 and CDR2 (germline): GTSNPN, SVGIG (reference sequence). With 60 Vbeta and 13 Jbeta primers, the PCR was carried out. Sequencing was performed with immunoSEQ multiplex PCR; in TCRdb, only in-frame clones are kept and a portion is missing. In the table there are roughly 140,000 clones, under 80% of which are singletons. Points on this clone: Its target is not known.

The sequenced sample consisted of PBMCs. The chain employs TRBV30 and TRBJ1-5; tentative D call: TRBD1 (5 bases). The TCR was taken from a male donor in good health and CMV-seronegative. The CDR3 region is CAWSPRDGQPQHF. CDR3 DNA sequence: TGTGCCTGGAGTCCCAGGGATGGTCAGCCCCAGCATTTT.